This TCR beta chain was sequenced for a study of cytomegalovirus exposure and HLA in healthy donors. The PCR employed 60 Vbeta primers together with 13 Jbeta primers. Sequencing was performed with immunoSEQ multiplex PCR; in TCRdb, only in-frame clones are kept and a portion is missing. The sample yields 150,000 to 200,000 clones, approximately 71% seen once. CDR1 SGHRS and CDR2 YFSETQ come from the germline V gene. V shed 4 bases and J shed 2 bases, with 13 bases lying between them. This CDR3 has 14 residues. This clone was found a few times. The chain recombines TRBV5-1 with TRBJ2-7; tentative D call: TRBD2 (5 bases). This clonotype originated in a man aged 30 to 39 in good health and CMV-seropositive. The sample taken for sequencing was PBMCs. CDR3 sequence (DNA): TGCGCCAGCAGCCCAGAAGGACTGGCCTACGAGCAGTACTTC. As protein: CASSPEGLAYEQYF.